The T cell receptor (beta chain) described here comes from a study of CD8 T cells in Susac syndrome. RNA was extracted with the RNeasy kit, and a quantity of roughly 0.45 to 1 ug was reverse transcribed using random hexamers. TCRdb called the immunoSEQ multiplex PCR reads again in MiXCR, with one record for every CDR3 protein. This sample carries around 190,000 distinct CDR3 sequences, roughly 96% of them seen once, and the ten largest clones take 0.15% to 0.2%. Germline lookup yields CDR1 SGHDT and CDR2 YYEEEE. The CDR3 loop spans 16 amino acids. The V end was cut by 0 bases, the J end by 0 bases, with 10 bases between.

The sequencing sample was made of CD8+ T cells from PBMCs. This clonotype was obtained from a human donor with multiple sclerosis. The rearrangement links TRBV5-6 to TRBJ2-1; possibly TRBD1 for D (5 bases). The CDR3 reads CASSLEAGLSYNEQFF. The CDR3 DNA follows: TGTGCCAGCAGCTTGGAAGCAGGGCTCTCCTACAATGAGCAGTTCTTC.